What follows are 5 T cell receptor beta chains derived from one specimen sequenced in a study of T cells in Graves' hyperthyroidism and ophthalmopathy. RNA transcripts provided the source from which TCR beta CDR3 regions were amplified. Using the HTBI primer set, a first-round RT-PCR was run on the TCR CDR3. Each CDR3 protein is one row after TCRdb ran MiXCR on the multiplex PCR reads. The sample consists of about 300,000 distinct CDR3 sequences, roughly an eighth of them appearing once. Material: blood. The receptors here all came from a woman between 40 and 55 years old with Graves' hyperthyroidism.

This clonotype was found a few times. The chain employs TRBV15 and TRBJ2-1, with D maybe TRBD2 (6 bases). The CDR3 runs to 14 residues. Germline V gene lookup returns CDR1 LNHNV and CDR2 YYDKDF (reference sequence). Trimming took 3 bases from V and 6 from J, leaving 12 bases between them. In DNA form, the CDR3 reads TGTGCCACCAGCAGCCGAGGGACTCGCAATGAGCAGTTCTTC. Its translation: CATSSRGTRNEQFF. The complete variable domain, with remaining parts taken from reference TRBV15 and TRBJ2-1, reads DAMVIQNPRYQVTQFGKPVTLSCSQTLNHNVMYWYQQKSSQAPKLLFHYYDKDFNNEADTPDNFQSRRPNTSFCFLDIRSPGLGDTAMYLCATSSRGTRNEQFFGPGTRLTVL.

The J gene is TRBJ2-7, the V gene TRBV20-1, with 8 bases fitting TRBD1. This CDR3 spans 14 amino acids. With 3 bases clipped from V and 0 bases from J, the junction kept 4 bases outside the gene matches. Germline CDR1 reads DFQATT; CDR2 reads SNEGSKA (reference sequence). This chain's CDR3 is CSARADRDSYEQYF. CDR3 DNA: TGCAGTGCTAGGGCGGACAGGGACTCCTACGAGCAGTACTTC.

This clonotype showed up many times. No DNA is shown, since the ends of the CDR3 on it are uncertain; the CDR3 is the one TCRdb lists. The chain carries TRBV11-2 and TRBJ1-1. In germline, CDR1 is SGHAT, CDR2 FQNNGV. Including both end residues, the CDR3 is 14 amino acids long. The CDR3 protein is CASSFQVSNTEAFF.

This clonotype has ten or more counts. This sequence joins TRBV7-2 and TRBJ2-5, with unresolved D. Germline loops: CDR1 SGHTA, CDR2 FQGNSA. The CDR3 extends over 16 amino acids. V lost 4 bases and J 7 bases, leaving 22 bases between the germline ends. The CDR3 sequence is CASSSVTTTNGGTQYF. The DNA for the CDR3 is TGTGCCAGCAGCTCAGTCACCACCACCAATGGCGGGACCCAGTACTTC.

The sample holds many counts of this clonotype. The V gene is TRBV5-1, the J gene TRBJ2-2; D ambiguous. V lost 0 bases and J lost 0, with 6 bases in between. This CDR3 contains 15 residues. The germline CDR1 and CDR2 sequences are SGHRS and YFSETQ. The CDR3 protein is CASSLDGTNTGELFF. Here the CDR3 DNA reads TGCGCCAGCAGCTTGGACGGAACGAACACCGGGGAGCTGTTTTTT.